This T cell receptor beta chain comes out of a study of CD8 T cells in Susac syndrome. The T cells that were sequenced for TCR beta were CD8+ and CD4+ cells from blood. While CD8+ and CD4+ T cells were isolated negatively, TEMRA cells were enriched by FACS. RNA in amounts of roughly 0.5 to 1 ug was reverse transcribed with random hexamers. MiXCR was run by TCRdb on the immunoSEQ multiplex PCR reads, yielding one entry per CDR3 protein. The data hold roughly 89,000 distinct CDR3 sequences, with approximately 96% observed a single time. Regarding the study as a whole: Susac CD8+ clonal expansion peaked in TEMRA cells and active patients. That the number of individuals in its TCR sequencing and HLA analysis was relatively small was acknowledged by the study.

V lost 0 bases to trimming and J lost 1 base; unmatched junction nucleotides: 6. The length of the CDR3 is 18 residues. Germline loops: CDR1 KGHDR, CDR2 SFDVKD. About this clonotype: The antigen is unknown.

V gene TRBV24-1 combines with J gene TRBJ2-3, with TRBD1 matching over 10 bases. This TCR was recovered from a human donor with Susac syndrome. The sequencing sample was made of CD8+ T cells from PBMCs. CDR3 region: CATSDLRGQGGGTDTQYF. CDR3 nucleotides: TGTGCCACCAGTGATTTGCGTGGACAGGGGGGCGGCACAGATACGCAGTATTTT.